This TCR beta chain was sequenced for a study of blood T cell repertoires in COVID-19. Assay: immunoSEQ multiplex PCR; the TCRdb copy retains only in-frame clones and omits some. The profile covers around 90,000 clones, with roughly 87% appearing a single time and about 16% taken by the ten largest. The CDR3 contains 14 residues. Germline V lookup: CDR1 GTSNPN, CDR2 SVGIG (reference sequence). Unmatched junction bases numbered 7, after V lost 3 bases and J lost 8 bases. This sequence joins TRBV30 and TRBJ1-2, with 12 positions matching TRBD1. What was sequenced was peripheral blood. This clonotype originated in a male donor with acute or convalescent COVID-19. CDR3 residues: CAWSRDRGQSGYTF. The CDR3 DNA is TGTGCCTGGAGCCGGGACAGGGGGCAATCGGGCTACACCTTC.